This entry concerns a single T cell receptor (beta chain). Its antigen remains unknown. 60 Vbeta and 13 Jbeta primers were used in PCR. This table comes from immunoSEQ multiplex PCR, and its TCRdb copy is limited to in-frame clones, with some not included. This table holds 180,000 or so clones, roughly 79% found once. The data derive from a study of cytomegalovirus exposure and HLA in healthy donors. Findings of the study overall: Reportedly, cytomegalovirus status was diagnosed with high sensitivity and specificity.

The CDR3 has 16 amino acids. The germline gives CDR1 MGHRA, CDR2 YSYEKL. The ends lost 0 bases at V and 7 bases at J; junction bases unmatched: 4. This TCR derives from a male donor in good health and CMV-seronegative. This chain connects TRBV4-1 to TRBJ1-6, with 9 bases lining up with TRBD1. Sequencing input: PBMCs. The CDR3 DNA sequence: TGCGCCAGCAGCCAAGATCCCGGGACAGGGAATTCACCCCTCCACTTT. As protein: CASSQDPGTGNSPLHF.